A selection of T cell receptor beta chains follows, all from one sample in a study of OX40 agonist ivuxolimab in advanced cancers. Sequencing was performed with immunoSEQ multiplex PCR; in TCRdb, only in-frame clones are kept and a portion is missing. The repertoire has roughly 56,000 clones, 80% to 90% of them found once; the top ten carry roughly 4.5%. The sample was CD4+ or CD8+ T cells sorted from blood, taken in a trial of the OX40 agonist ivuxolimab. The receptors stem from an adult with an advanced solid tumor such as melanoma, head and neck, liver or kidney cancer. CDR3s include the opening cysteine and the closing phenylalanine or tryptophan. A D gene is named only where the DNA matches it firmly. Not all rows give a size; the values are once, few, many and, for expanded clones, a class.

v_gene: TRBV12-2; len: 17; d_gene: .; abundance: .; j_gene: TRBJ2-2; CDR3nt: TGTGCAAGTCGCTTAGCGCAAAGGGGCATTGTTCGCCGGGGAGCTGTTTTT; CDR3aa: CASRLAQRGIVRRGAVF
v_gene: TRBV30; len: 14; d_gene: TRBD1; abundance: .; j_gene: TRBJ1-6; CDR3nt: TGTGCCTGGAACCAAATGACAGGGAGATCACCCCTCCACTTT; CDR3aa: CAWNQMTGRSPLHF
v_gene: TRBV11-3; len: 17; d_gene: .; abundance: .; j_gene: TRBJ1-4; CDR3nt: TGTGCCAGCAGCGCCGACCGGGACCCAGCAACTAATGAAAAACTGTTTTTT; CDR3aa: CASSADRDPATNEKLFF
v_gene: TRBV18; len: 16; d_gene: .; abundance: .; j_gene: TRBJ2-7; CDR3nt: TGTGCCAGCTCACCAGACAGATCGAAGGTAGGCTACGAGCAGTACTTC; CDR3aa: CASSPDRSKVGYEQYF
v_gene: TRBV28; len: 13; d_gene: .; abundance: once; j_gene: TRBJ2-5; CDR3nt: TGTGCCAGCAGTTTGGGGGCTAGGGAGACCCAGTACTTC; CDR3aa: CASSLGARETQYF
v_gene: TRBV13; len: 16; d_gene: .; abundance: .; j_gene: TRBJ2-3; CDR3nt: TGTGCCAGCATGCAGGGGAACGGGAGAGGGCCAGATACGCAGTATTTT; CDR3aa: CASMQGNGRGPDTQYF
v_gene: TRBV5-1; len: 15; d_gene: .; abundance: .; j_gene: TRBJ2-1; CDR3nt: TGCGCCAGCAGCACCACGGGAGATGACTACAATGAGCAGTTCTTC; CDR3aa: CASSTTGDDYNEQFF
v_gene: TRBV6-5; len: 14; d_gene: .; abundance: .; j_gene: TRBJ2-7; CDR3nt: TGTGCCAGCAGATCCCCGGGACAATCCTACGAGCAGTACTTC; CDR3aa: CASRSPGQSYEQYF
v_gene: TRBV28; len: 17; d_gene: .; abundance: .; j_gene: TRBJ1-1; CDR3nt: TGTGCCAGCAGTTTCGACCGTCGAGCACCCCTCAACACTGAAGCTTTCTTT; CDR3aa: CASSFDRRAPLNTEAFF
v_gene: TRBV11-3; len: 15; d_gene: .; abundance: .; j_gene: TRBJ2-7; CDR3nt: TGTGCCAGCAGCTCCCCCGGGCTAGCCCTCTACGAGCAGTACTTC; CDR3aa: CASSSPGLALYEQYF